Below, 21 T cell receptor beta chains from the same sample are listed, as sequenced in a study of Ad26.COV2.S vaccination and SARS-CoV-2 variants. TCRdb's table, derived via immunoSEQ multiplex PCR, lists solely in-frame clones and lacks some. The table records 300,000 to 400,000 clones, 70% to 90% of them present only once. Treatment reported: around 19 received Ad26.COV2.S at low or high dose, single or two shots; 5 received placebo; per-sample allocation not given. The samples were gathered on day 63 after the first injection of vaccine or placebo. Sample: peripheral blood, taken in a trial of Ad26.COV2.S vaccine versus placebo. The receptors were sampled from a person aged 18-65 years who received the Ad26.COV2.S COVID-19 vaccine or a placebo.

This chain links TRBV5-1 with TRBJ1-6; D may be TRBD1 (5 bases). CDR1 is SGHRS and CDR2 is YFSETQ in the germline V gene. CDR3 length: 16 residues. V lost 3 bases and J 10 bases, leaving 20 bases between the germline ends. CDR3 coding DNA: TGCGCCAGCAGCTCCGATCGTTGGGGGGTTGGATCACCCCTCCACTTT. This gives the protein CASSSDRWGVGSPLHF.

This clone was observed a few times. The gene calls are TRBV7-9 and TRBJ1-2; D ambiguous. The CDR3 is 12 residues long. Between the trimmed V and J ends, which lost 6 bases and 8 bases, there was a span of 13 bases. Germline loops: CDR1 SEHNR, CDR2 FQNEAQ (reference sequence). The CDR3 is CASSWLLGGYTF. In nucleotides, the CDR3 is TGTGCCAGCAGTTGGCTCCTCGGGGGCTACACCTTC.

V is TRBV18 and J is TRBJ2-5, with TRBD1 matching over 10 bases. V trimming: 3 bases; J trimming: 4 bases; junction bases outside the gene matches: 11. This CDR3 is 17 amino acids long. The germline V gene encodes CDR1 KGHSH and CDR2 LQKENI. The CDR3 nucleotides read TGTGCCAGCTCACCCTCCTTCGGGACAGGGGTAGGAGAGACCCAGTACTTC. It yields the protein CASSPSFGTGVGETQYF.

V gene TRBV27 combines with J gene TRBJ1-6; D unclear. The length of the CDR3 is 14 residues. V shed 3 bases and J shed 14 bases, with 17 bases lying between them. In germline, CDR1 is MNHEY, CDR2 SMNVEV (reference sequence). This chain's CDR3 is CASSFGQDALALHF. CDR3 nucleotides: TGTGCCAGCAGTTTTGGGCAGGACGCCCTGGCCCTCCACTTT.

The table lists this clone with a few counts. The rearrangement joins TRBV30 to TRBJ1-2, with TRBD1 as a possible D gene (6 bases). The V end was cut by 3 bases, the J end by 4 bases, with 18 bases between. Germline CDR1 and CDR2: GTSNPN and SVGIG (reference sequence). This CDR3 comprises 15 residues. This CDR3 is CAWRPDRFDVYGYTF. Here the CDR3 DNA reads TGTGCCTGGAGGCCCGACAGGTTTGACGTCTATGGCTACACCTTC.

The chain has TRBV28 and TRBJ2-5; TRBD2 agrees at 16 bases. The CDR3 loop spans 18 amino acids. CDR1 is MDHEN and CDR2 is SYDVKM in the germline V gene. V was pared by 5 bases and J by 4 bases, with 10 bases of the junction left unmatched. The CDR3 region is CASSPLSGLAGGGETQYF. CDR3 bases: TGTGCCAGCAGTCCTTTATCGGGACTAGCGGGGGGGGGAGAGACCCAGTACTTC.

The chain carries TRBV2 and TRBJ1-1; D ambiguous. The CDR3 has 14 residues. V lost 8 bases, J lost 0 bases, and 13 bases lay in between. Germline V gene sequence: CDR1 SNHLY, CDR2 FYNNEI. CDR3 sequence reads: CASGGPALNTEAFF. In DNA, the CDR3 is TGTGCCAGCGGAGGTCCAGCCTTGAACACTGAAGCTTTCTTT.

This chain connects TRBV11-2 to TRBJ2-2, with D tentatively TRBD1 or TRBD2 (5 bases each). Trimming left V 1 base short and J 3 bases short, with 18 bases between. The CDR3 loop spans 18 amino acids. The V gene's germline CDR1 is SGHAT and CDR2 FQNNGV. In DNA, the CDR3 is TGTGCCAGCAGCTTAGTGGGACGCACAAAGGGCGACACCGGGGAGCTGTTTTTT. It is translated as CASSLVGRTKGDTGELFF. The variable domain in full, with the rest retrieved from reference TRBV11-2 and TRBJ2-2, is EAGVAQSPRYKIIEKRQSVAFWCNPISGHATLYWYQQILGQGPKLLIQFQNNGVVDDSQLPKDRFSAERLKGVDSTLKIQPAKLEDSAVYLCASSLVGRTKGDTGELFFGEGSRLTVL.

This clone showed up just a few times. The chain has TRBV12-3 or TRBV12-4 and TRBJ2-6, with D unresolved. This CDR3 region has 12 residues. V lost 7 bases, J lost 4 bases, and 5 bases lay in between. CDR3 DNA sequence: TGTGCCAGCACCGGGGGGGCCAACGTCCTGACTTTC. Residues: CASTGGANVLTF.

This chain uses TRBV6-6 with TRBJ1-4; TRBD1 might be the D (5 bases). The V and J ends lost 4 bases and 3 bases respectively, with 15 bases between them. Looked up from germline, CDR1 is MNHNY and CDR2 is SVGAGI (reference sequence). This CDR3 spans 16 amino acids. The CDR3 spells CASSSWRGGPNEKLFF. CDR3 bases: TGTGCCAGCAGTTCCTGGAGGGGTGGGCCTAATGAAAAACTGTTTTTT.

The V and J genes are TRBV12-3 or TRBV12-4 and TRBJ1-4; 7 bases agree with TRBD1. The CDR3 contains 12 residues. Trimming removed 6 bases from V and 9 bases from J; junction bases left unmatched: 4. CDR3 amino acids: CASSQGQQKLFF. The CDR3 region has the DNA TGTGCCAGCAGCCAGGGACAGCAAAAACTGTTTTTT.

The chain links TRBV11-2 to TRBJ2-2; D may match TRBD1 or TRBD2 (6 bases each). The V end lost 1 base, the J end lost 7 bases, and 10 bases lay between the germline ends. CDR3 length: 14 amino acids. Germline V gives CDR1 SGHAT, CDR2 FQNNGV. CDR3 in amino acids: CASSLGGAGGELFF. CDR3 nucleotide sequence: TGTGCCAGCAGCTTAGGGGGGGCTGGCGGGGAGCTGTTTTTT. Combining the CDR3 with reference TRBV11-2 and TRBJ2-2 gives the whole variable domain EAGVAQSPRYKIIEKRQSVAFWCNPISGHATLYWYQQILGQGPKLLIQFQNNGVVDDSQLPKDRFSAERLKGVDSTLKIQPAKLEDSAVYLCASSLGGAGGELFFGEGSRLTVL.

This sequence joins TRBV3-1 (or the pseudogene TRBV3-2) and TRBJ1-2; TRBD1 might be the D (6 bases). The CDR3 runs 15 residues. Germline values: CDR1 LGHDT, CDR2 YNNKEL (reference sequence). V was shortened by 0 bases and J by 4 bases, with 12 bases between the two germline ends. CDR3 protein: CASSQDRGLVYGYTF. CDR3 DNA: TGTGCCAGCAGCCAAGATCGGGGGCTAGTCTATGGCTACACCTTC.

The V and J genes are TRBV15 and TRBJ2-5; 7 nucleotides align to TRBD2. This CDR3 is 16 amino acids long. Germline lookup yields CDR1 LNHNV and CDR2 YYDKDF (reference sequence). V trimming: 3 bases; J trimming: 2 bases; junction bases outside the gene matches: 9. The CDR3 coding sequence is TGTGCCACCAGCAGGGCCGGAGGGCGGGGGCAAGAGACCCAGTACTTC. This encodes CATSRAGGRGQETQYF.

A word on this clone: The sample holds other DNA sequences that translate to the same CDR3. The chain links TRBV5-4 to TRBJ1-1, with unresolved D. Germline V gives CDR1 SGHNT, CDR2 YYREEE (reference sequence). Trimming shortened V by 0 bases and J by 0 bases, and 3 bases separated the two germline ends. The CDR3 consists of 13 residues. The chain's CDR3 is CASSLDLNTEAFF. In DNA form, the CDR3 reads TGTGCCAGCAGCTTGGACCTGAACACTGAAGCTTTCTTT.

The rearrangement uses TRBV29-1 and TRBJ2-3; 10 bases align to TRBD2. With V trimmed by 1 base and J by 6 bases, 4 bases remained unmatched. The CDR3 length is 14 residues. The germline V gene encodes CDR1 SQVTM and CDR2 ANQGSEA. The CDR3 coding sequence is TGCAGCGTTGAAGTAGCGGGGGGTTCGGATACGCAGTATTTT. Its protein is CSVEVAGGSDTQYF.

This rearrangement joins TRBV18 to TRBJ2-5; 7 bases agree with TRBD2. This CDR3 spans 19 amino acids. Germline V gives CDR1 KGHSH, CDR2 LQKENI. The trim removed 2 bases at V and 2 bases at J, leaving 17 bases unmatched. As DNA, the CDR3 is TGTGCCAGCTCACCAGGCGGCGTGGGGGGGGTCAAGGGACAAGAGACCCAGTACTTC. Translating gives CASSPGGVGGVKGQETQYF. Full variable domain (outside the CDR3, taken from reference TRBV18 and TRBJ2-5): NAGVMQNPRHLVRRRGQEARLRCSPMKGHSHVYWYRQLPEEGLKFMVYLQKENIIDESGMPKERFSAEFPKEGPSILRIQQVVRGDSAAYFCASSPGGVGGVKGQETQYFGPGTRLLVL.

This clone was seen a few times. V gene TRBV7-2 combines with J gene TRBJ2-5; 9 bases match TRBD1. The germline V gene encodes CDR1 SGHTA and CDR2 FQGNSA. Trimming removed 6 bases from V and 1 base from J; junction bases left unmatched: 3. This CDR3 has 14 residues. The DNA for the CDR3 is TGTGCCAGCAGTACGACAGGGGGCCAAGAGACCCAGTACTTC. Translated, it gives CASSTTGGQETQYF.

The chain is built from TRBV5-8 and TRBJ2-3, with no clear D. V was pared by 2 bases and J by 0 bases, with 10 bases between. The CDR3 covers 15 residues. Germline CDR1 and CDR2: SGHTS and YDEGEE. The CDR3 region is CASSFSSPSTDTQYF. The DNA for the CDR3 is TGTGCCAGCAGCTTCAGTTCTCCTAGCACAGATACGCAGTATTTT.

This chain uses TRBV6-1 with TRBJ1-2, with 9 nucleotides matching TRBD1. CDR1 is MNHNS and CDR2 is SASEGT in the germline V gene. The junction had 17 bases not matched to a gene; V was cut back by 0 bases and J by 6 bases. CDR3 size: 19 residues. The CDR3 coding sequence is TGTGCCAGCAGTGAAGCGAGCGTCACCCCGGACAGGGGACGAGATGGCTACACCTTC. It specifies CASSEASVTPDRGRDGYTF.

The chain employs TRBV24-1 and TRBJ2-1; 13 bases map to TRBD2. Germline V gene sequence: CDR1 KGHDR, CDR2 SFDVKD. This CDR3 is built from 16 residues. V was clipped by 3 bases and J by 7 bases; unmatched bases: 5. The CDR3 sequence is CATSDPGTSGKNEQFF. Written as DNA, the CDR3 is TGTGCCACCAGTGATCCCGGGACTAGCGGGAAAAATGAGCAGTTCTTC.